One sample yielded the 30 T cell receptor beta chains listed below, sequenced in a study of shared clonotypes between healthy human individuals. TCRdb's copy holds only in-frame clones and misses some; the assay was immunoSEQ multiplex PCR. Here the sample spans over a million clones, about 96% being singletons. Sequenced: naive CD4+ T cells sorted from blood. Subset specified: CD45RA+ positively selected. These TCRs come from a man aged 25 to 40 in good health.

This clone was seen just once. The rearrangement uses TRBV11-3 and TRBJ2-6, with 8 positions matching TRBD1. Germline CDR1 and CDR2: SGHNT and YENEEA. The CDR3 contains 16 residues. After removal of 3 bases from V and 2 bases from J, the junction contained 3 bases not matched to a gene. The CDR3 nucleotides are TGTGCCAGCAGCTTCACACAGGGGGCTGGGGCCAACGTCCTGACTTTC. It encodes CASSFTQGAGANVLTF. The full variable domain, its missing parts supplied by reference TRBV11-3 and TRBJ2-6, is EAGVVQSPRYKIIEKKQPVAFWCNPISGHNTLYWYLQNLGQGPELLIRYENEEAVDDSQLPKDRFSAERLKGVDSTLKIQPAELGDSAVYLCASSFTQGAGANVLTFGAGSRLTVL.

The rearrangement links TRBV28 to TRBJ2-1, with 7 bases matching TRBD2. This CDR3 contains 17 residues. Trimming took 6 bases from V and 4 from J; bases not matched to a gene: 15. CDR1 is MDHEN and CDR2 is SYDVKM in the germline V gene. CDR3 amino acids: CASSQGAGLTLYNEQFF. As DNA, the CDR3 is TGTGCCAGCAGCCAAGGAGCGGGACTTACACTATACAATGAGCAGTTCTTC.

The chain employs TRBV7-8 and TRBJ2-2; TRBD2 aligns across 7 bases. This CDR3 is built from 16 residues. Germline CDR1 is SGHVS and CDR2 is FQNEAQ. With 2 bases clipped from V and 3 bases from J, the junction kept 6 bases outside the gene matches. The CDR3 spells CASSLSGTTYTGELFF. The CDR3 nucleotides read TGTGCCAGCAGCTTATCCGGGACTACATACACCGGGGAGCTGTTTTTT.

This sequence joins TRBV6-1 and TRBJ2-4, with 7 bases aligning to TRBD1. This CDR3 has 13 amino acids. Germline V lookup: CDR1 MNHNS, CDR2 SASEGT. V was pared by 7 bases and J by 6 bases, with 6 bases of the junction left unmatched. The DNA of the CDR3 is TGTGCCAGCATTCAGGGGGATGTAAACATTCAGTACTTC. Translating it yields CASIQGDVNIQYF.

The CDR3 DNA reads TGTGCCACCAGCAGAGATCTGTTTCCGAACACTGAAGCTTTCTTT. Translation gives CATSRDLFPNTEAFF. The chain carries TRBV15 and TRBJ1-1; D is unclear. The V gene lost 0 bases and the J gene lost 1 base, with 9 bases spanning the gap. The CDR3 is made up of 15 amino acids. CDR1 and CDR2 (germline): LNHNV, YYDKDF (reference sequence).

This clone has only one observation. The chain links TRBV9 to TRBJ2-1; no clear D gene. Germline V gene data show CDR1 as SGDLS and CDR2 as YYNGEE. The V gene lost 4 bases and the J gene lost 2 bases, with 7 bases spanning the gap. The CDR3 covers 13 residues. The CDR3 DNA reads as TGTGCCAGCAGCCTTTACGCCTACAATGAGCAGTTCTTC. It is translated as CASSLYAYNEQFF. The complete variable domain, with remaining parts taken from reference TRBV9 and TRBJ2-1, reads DSGVTQTPKHLITATGQRVTLRCSPRSGDLSVYWYQQSLDQGLQFLIQYYNGEERAKGNILERFSAQQFPDLHSELNLSSLELGDSALYFCASSLYAYNEQFFGPGTRLTVL.

The gene calls are TRBV5-1 and TRBJ2-2; D assignment may be TRBD1 or TRBD2 (5 bases each). The CDR3 length is 15 residues. The germline V and J ends were trimmed by 4 bases and 4 bases, with 14 bases remaining between them. In germline, CDR1 is SGHRS, CDR2 YFSETQ. The CDR3 spells CASSRDRSPTGELFF. As DNA, the CDR3 is TGCGCCAGCAGCCGGGACCGCAGCCCCACCGGGGAGCTGTTTTTT.

J is TRBJ2-7 and V is TRBV6-6; maybe TRBD2 (5 bases). The CDR3 sequence is 14 residues long. V shed 0 bases and J shed 2 bases, with 8 bases lying between them. Germline lookup yields CDR1 MNHNY and CDR2 SVGAGI (reference sequence). The CDR3 loop reads CASSYSEGTYEQYF. The CDR3 DNA follows: TGTGCCAGCAGTTACTCAGAGGGAACCTACGAGCAGTACTTC.

The chain links TRBV7-2 to TRBJ2-4, with TRBD2 matching over 7 bases. This CDR3 contains 15 residues. Per the germline V gene, CDR1 is SGHTA and CDR2 is FQGNSA. Trimming removed 1 base from V and 9 bases from J; junction bases left unmatched: 9. CDR3 loop: CASSLESSGRGIQYF. As DNA, the CDR3 is TGTGCCAGCAGCTTAGAGTCTAGCGGCCGTGGCATTCAGTACTTC. The complete variable domain, with remaining parts taken from reference TRBV7-2 and TRBJ2-4, reads GAGVSQSPSNKVTEKGKDVELRCDPISGHTALYWYRQSLGQGLEFLIYFQGNSAPDKSGLPSDRFSAERTGGSVSTLTIQRTQQEDSAVYLCASSLESSGRGIQYFGAGTRLSVL.

The chain joins TRBV7-9 to TRBJ2-3, with no clear D. The CDR3 has 14 amino acids. V lost 5 bases to trimming and J lost 5 bases, with 14 bases between them. CDR1 is SEHNR and CDR2 is FQNEAQ in the germline V gene (reference sequence). The CDR3 region has the DNA TGTGCCAGCAGCCCATATTCAACGAAAGATACGCAGTATTTT. Translation gives CASSPYSTKDTQYF.

The chain carries TRBV5-4 and TRBJ2-2; no clear D. Between the trimmed V and J ends, which lost 3 bases and 2 bases, there was a span of 14 bases. This CDR3 is 16 amino acids long. The germline V gene encodes CDR1 SGHNT and CDR2 YYREEE (reference sequence). CDR3 sequence (DNA): TGTGCCAGCAGCTCTCCACTAAACCTTAACACCGGGGAGCTGTTTTTT. It encodes CASSSPLNLNTGELFF.

The chain links TRBV6-5 to TRBJ1-2, with D perhaps TRBD1 (6 bases). With 4 bases removed from V and 8 bases from J, the gap between germline ends came to 14 bases. The CDR3 contains 13 residues. Germline assignment: CDR1 MNHEY and CDR2 SVGAGI. CDR3 sequence (DNA): TGTGCCAGCAGTTCCAACAGGGAAGGGGGCTACACCTTC. It yields the protein CASSSNREGGYTF.

The V gene is TRBV6-4, the J gene TRBJ2-7; the D gene could be TRBD1 or TRBD2 (5 bases each). This CDR3 is built from 13 residues. The germline V and J ends were trimmed by 4 bases and 3 bases, with 10 bases remaining between them. Germline values: CDR1 MRHNA, CDR2 SNTAGT. The CDR3 spells CASSVWDGYEQYF. As DNA, the CDR3 is TGTGCCAGCAGTGTTTGGGACGGCTACGAGCAGTACTTC.

This sequence joins TRBV28 and TRBJ2-1; 14 bases are shared with TRBD2. CDR3 length equals 14 residues. Germline loops: CDR1 MDHEN, CDR2 SYDVKM. The ends lost 6 bases at V and 7 bases at J; junction bases unmatched: 2. The CDR3 loop reads CASRWTSGRNEQFF. As DNA, the CDR3 is TGTGCCAGCAGGTGGACTAGCGGGAGGAATGAGCAGTTCTTC.

This chain uses TRBV10-1 with TRBJ2-1; D is undetermined. The germline CDR1 and CDR2 sequences are WNHNN and SYGVQD (reference sequence). The CDR3 is 15 amino acids. Deletions cut 9 bases from V and 4 bases from J, with 19 bases between. Here the CDR3 DNA reads TGCGCCAGGGGTAAAGACTCTCCATTTTACAATGAGCAGTTCTTC. As protein: CARGKDSPFYNEQFF.

This clone was detected only once. This chain links TRBV6-5 with TRBJ2-2, with a weak D call TRBD2 (6 bases). The V end lost 5 bases, the J end lost 6 bases, and 13 bases lay between the germline ends. CDR1 is MNHEY, CDR2 SVGAGI, per germline. This CDR3 has 14 amino acids. CDR3 region: CASSGTLAAGELFF. The CDR3 DNA follows: TGTGCCAGCAGTGGGACTCTGGCGGCCGGGGAGCTGTTTTTT.

With regard to this clone: The sample has other DNA sequences that encode this CDR3 too. The gene calls are TRBV28 and TRBJ1-5, with no clear D. The V gene's germline CDR1 is MDHEN and CDR2 SYDVKM. The V end lost 4 bases, the J end lost 5 bases, and 3 bases lay between the germline ends. The CDR3 spans 11 residues. The CDR3 sequence: CASSSHQPQHF. CDR3 sequence (DNA): TGTGCCAGCAGTTCCCATCAGCCCCAGCATTTT.

V usage is TRBV19 and J usage is TRBJ2-6; maybe TRBD1 (6 bases). Germline V CDR1 and CDR2: LNHDA, SQIVND (reference sequence). The ends were cut back, 1 base at V and 4 bases at J, with 11 bases in the middle. CDR3 length equals 16 residues. The CDR3 coding sequence is TGTGCCAGTAGTATAGTTTTGGGGGCGGGGGCCAACGTCCTGACTTTC. This sequence encodes CASSIVLGAGANVLTF.

About this clone itself: This sample also contains other DNA sequences that code for the same CDR3. This chain uses TRBV15 with TRBJ2-7; D possibly corresponds to TRBD1 (6 bases). This CDR3 has 14 amino acids. From germline, CDR1 is LNHNV and CDR2 YYDKDF (reference sequence). V lost 0 bases and J 0 bases, leaving 6 bases between the germline ends. The CDR3 protein is CATSRDRGSYEQYF. The CDR3 nucleotides read TGTGCCACCAGCAGAGACAGGGGCTCCTACGAGCAGTACTTC.

The J gene is TRBJ2-1, the V gene TRBV9, with a tentative D call TRBD1 (7 bases). V lost 2 bases and J 0 bases, leaving 9 bases between the germline ends. The CDR3 has 15 residues. Germline V gene data show CDR1 as SGDLS and CDR2 as YYNGEE. The CDR3, as DNA: TGTGCCAGCAGCGTTCAGGGGGGCTCCTACAATGAGCAGTTCTTC. This gives the protein CASSVQGGSYNEQFF.

This chain joins TRBV5-1 and TRBJ1-1, with D hard to call. Germline V gene lookup returns CDR1 SGHRS and CDR2 YFSETQ. V dropped 1 base and J dropped 6 bases, with 13 bases sitting between them. The CDR3 has 14 residues. The CDR3 sequence is CASSLKGPKAEAFF. The CDR3 DNA is TGCGCCAGCAGCTTGAAAGGACCGAAGGCTGAAGCTTTCTTT. Complete variable domain (other parts from reference TRBV5-1 and TRBJ1-1): KAGVTQTPRYLIKTRGQQVTLSCSPISGHRSVSWYQQTPGQGLQFLFEYFSETQRNKGNFPGRFSGRQFSNSRSEMNVSTLELGDSALYLCASSLKGPKAEAFFGQGTRLTVV.

The chain links TRBV7-9 to TRBJ2-5; TRBD2 might be the D (5 bases). This CDR3 is 19 amino acids long. From germline, CDR1 is SEHNR and CDR2 FQNEAQ (reference sequence). Between the trimmed V and J ends, which lost 5 bases and 5 bases, there was a span of 30 bases. The CDR3 loop reads CASSNFRTKKKRSAETQYF. In nucleotides, the CDR3 is TGTGCCAGCAGCAATTTTAGGACGAAGAAGAAGCGGTCTGCGGAGACCCAGTACTTC.

The chain employs TRBV18 and TRBJ1-2; a weak D match, TRBD1 (5 bases). Germline V gives CDR1 KGHSH, CDR2 LQKENI. This CDR3 comprises 14 residues. V lost 3 bases to trimming and J lost 4 bases, with 12 bases between them. The CDR3 DNA reads as TGTGCCAGCTCACCGCCCAGGGTAACCTATGGCTACACCTTC. This translates into CASSPPRVTYGYTF. Based on the CDR3 plus reference TRBV18 and TRBJ1-2, the full variable domain is NAGVMQNPRHLVRRRGQEARLRCSPMKGHSHVYWYRQLPEEGLKFMVYLQKENIIDESGMPKERFSAEFPKEGPSILRIQQVVRGDSAAYFCASSPPRVTYGYTFGSGTRLTVV.

The CDR3 coding sequence is TGTGCCAGTAGTACGGGGGGCCCACCCGGGGAGCTGTTTTTT. Translated, it gives CASSTGGPPGELFF. The chain combines TRBV19 with TRBJ2-2, with a weak D call TRBD2 (7 bases). CDR3 length: 14 residues. Germline V gene lookup returns CDR1 LNHDA and CDR2 SQIVND (reference sequence). V was clipped by 4 bases and J by 6 bases, with 12 bases between them.

The chain has TRBV5-6 and TRBJ2-3; 9 nucleotides align to TRBD2. CDR1 and CDR2 from the germline V gene are SGHDT and YYEEEE. CDR3 length equals 14 residues. J was trimmed by 5 bases and V by 2 bases; bases with no gene match: 3. The CDR3 bases are TGTGCCAGCAGCTTCGGAGCGGGAGGAGATACGCAGTATTTT. Translated: CASSFGAGGDTQYF.

The gene calls are TRBV4-1 and TRBJ2-7, with TRBD2 matching over 12 bases. CDR1 is MGHRA, CDR2 YSYEKL, per germline. This CDR3 region has 18 residues. The ends lost 4 bases at V and 2 bases at J; junction bases unmatched: 12. As DNA, the CDR3 is TGCGCCAGCAGCCTCCGGACTGGGACTAGCGGGCCGACCTACGAGCAGTACTTC. It specifies CASSLRTGTSGPTYEQYF.

The chain employs TRBV11-2 and TRBJ1-3; TRBD1 agrees at 8 bases. J gave up 4 bases and V 5 bases, and 7 bases lay outside the gene matches. The germline V gene has CDR1 SGHAT and CDR2 FQNNGV. The CDR3 runs to 15 residues. CDR3 bases: TGTGCCAGCAGCCCCAGAAGGACAGGGGGAAACACCATATATTTT. Translated, it gives CASSPRRTGGNTIYF.

The chain is built from TRBV6-5 and TRBJ2-5; 8 bases map to TRBD2. The CDR3 totals 15 residues. Losses at the gene ends were 6 bases for V and 3 bases for J; bases not matched to a gene: 9. Looked up from germline, CDR1 is MNHEY and CDR2 is SVGAGI. DNA for the CDR3: TGTGCCAGCAGACCCCGGGGGGGATTGAAAGAGACCCAGTACTTC. Its translation: CASRPRGGLKETQYF.

This chain connects TRBV4-1 to TRBJ2-7, with 11 bases matching TRBD2. There are 15 residues in the CDR3. J gave up 3 bases and V 0 bases, and 1 base lay outside the gene matches. The germline CDR1 and CDR2 sequences are MGHRA and YSYEKL. CDR3 in amino acids: CASSQDLAGGYEQYF. In DNA form, the CDR3 reads TGCGCCAGCAGCCAAGACCTAGCGGGAGGCTACGAGCAGTACTTC.

The chain links TRBV27 to TRBJ1-2; possible D gene TRBD1, 6 bases. Germline loops: CDR1 MNHEY, CDR2 SMNVEV (reference sequence). The V end lost 8 bases, the J end lost 1 base, and 11 bases lay between the germline ends. The CDR3 is 13 residues long. CDR3: CASLEQGNYGYTF. CDR3 coding DNA: TGTGCCAGCTTAGAACAGGGTAACTATGGCTACACCTTC.